The T cell receptor (beta chain) described here comes from a study of blood T cells in healthy people across ages. Through a sample-barcoded 5' primer and a J-beta primer mix, a second PCR was run for roughly 6 to 12 cycles. A template-switch adaptor containing 12 random nucleotides labeled each cDNA molecule. TCRdb fed the 5' RACE reads into MiXCR, producing one record per CDR3 protein. Of some 880,000 distinct CDR3 sequences listed, 35% to 40% were seen once; the top ten hold roughly 13%. The germline gives CDR1 SGHTA, CDR2 FQGTGA. With 5 bases clipped from V and 6 bases from J, the junction kept 8 bases outside the gene matches. This CDR3 is built from 15 residues. Researchers collected 9.5 to 10 milliliters of peripheral blood from every single donor.

The sequenced sample consisted of blood. The V and J genes are TRBV7-3 and TRBJ1-5; 9 nucleotides agree with TRBD1. The clonotype comes from a man between 18 and 29 years old in good health. The CDR3 DNA reads TGTGCCAGCAGCCCACCGGGACAGGGACGTCAGCCCCAGCATTTT. This encodes CASSPPGQGRQPQHF.